The 21 T cell receptor beta chains given below trace back to one sample, sequenced in a study of persistence of HIV-infected CD4 T cells (dated by TCRdb to 2020 to 2021). The immunoSEQ hsTCRB assay version 4, run in survey mode, was used to sequence TCRbeta repertoires from genomic DNA. In its TCRdb copy, this immuneACCESS table keeps in-frame sequences only and misses some clones. Where compared with another copy, unresolved V genes explain less than half of these, and the others have no known cause. The sample data list around 60,000 clones, and over 60% of these were observed just once. The top ten clonotypes cover around 1.7% of the sample. Read against the paper, the sample's treatment or condition label means: suppressive antiretroviral therapy. A pool of overlapping 15-mer peptides from HIV-1 Gag, at about 0.92 ug per peptide per mL, was used to stimulate the cells. Nonresponding CD40L-negative CD69-negative CD45RO-high memory CD4+ T cells were sorted as memory populations depleted of antigen-responding cells.

No antigens are known for them. The sample here was CD4+ T cells sorted from PBMCs after approximately 20-hour stimulation, taken from a patient who received antiretroviral therapy. The cell subset or site label of this sample denotes: CD40L-CD69- CD45RO-high memory CD4 T cells not responding to Gag peptides. All receptors derive from an adult man with HIV who was CMV-seropositive.

V is TRBV3-1 (or the pseudogene TRBV3-2) and J is TRBJ2-1; maybe TRBD1 (5 bases). The CDR3 covers 15 residues. Trimming pared 0 bases from V and 6 bases from J, leaving 12 bases between. Per germline, CDR1 LGHDT and CDR2 YNNKEL (reference sequence). The CDR3 region has the DNA TGTGCCAGCAGCCAAGACTGGACACTTAGCAATGAGCAGTTCTTC. It translates to CASSQDWTLSNEQFF.

The CDR3 protein is CASSLPGDIRRTEAFF. The CDR3 bases are TGTGCCAGTAGTCTCCCGGGAGACATTAGGAGGACTGAAGCTTTCTTT. The chain couples TRBV19 to TRBJ1-1; D not certain. This CDR3 comprises 16 residues. CDR1 is LNHDA, CDR2 SQIVND, per germline (reference sequence). Between the trimmed V and J ends, which lost 5 bases and 5 bases, there was a span of 21 bases.

V gene TRBV4-1 combines with J gene TRBJ1-2, with D possibly matching TRBD1 (5 bases). The CDR3 loop spans 16 amino acids. Germline V gives CDR1 MGHRA, CDR2 YSYEKL. Trimming pared 4 bases from V and 1 base from J, leaving 16 bases between. CDR3 sequence reads: CASSRTARERNYGYTF. In nucleotides, the CDR3 is TGCGCCAGCAGCCGAACGGCCAGGGAACGTAACTATGGCTACACCTTC.

This CDR3 reads CASSPGEVRTEAFF. The DNA of the CDR3 is TGTGCCAGCAGCCCAGGTGAGGTGAGGACTGAAGCTTTCTTT. The chain combines TRBV5-4 with TRBJ1-1, with D uncertain. Trimming cost V 4 bases and J 5 bases, with 15 bases left between them. The CDR3 runs 14 residues. Looked up from germline, CDR1 is SGHNT and CDR2 is YYREEE (reference sequence).

The genes are TRBV9 and TRBJ1-2; 8 nucleotides match TRBD1. This CDR3 comprises 16 residues. Losses at the gene ends were 4 bases for V and 0 bases for J; bases not matched to a gene: 8. Germline CDR1 reads SGDLS; CDR2 reads YYNGEE. This CDR3 reads CASSPTGVLANYGYTF. The CDR3 nucleotides are TGTGCCAGCAGCCCGACAGGGGTTCTTGCTAACTATGGCTACACCTTC.

V usage is TRBV3-1 (or the pseudogene TRBV3-2) and J usage is TRBJ1-1; tentative D call: TRBD1 (6 bases). The germline V and J ends were trimmed by 1 base and 10 bases, with 16 bases remaining between them. CDR3 length equals 14 residues. Germline CDR1 reads LGHDT; CDR2 reads YNNKEL (reference sequence). The CDR3 DNA sequence: TGTGCCAGCAGCCAAGGAGGGGGGCTCGGGGTAGCTTTCTTT. Amino acid sequence: CASSQGGGLGVAFF.

This clone was counted a few times. This chain joins TRBV7-8 and TRBJ1-5; tentative D call: TRBD1 (6 bases). Germline CDR1 reads SGHVS; CDR2 reads FQNEAQ. Trimming shortened V by 5 bases and J by 11 bases, and 19 bases separated the two germline ends. The CDR3 is made up of 14 amino acids. CDR3 DNA: TGTGCCAGCAGCCCTGACAGGCTAAATCTGGCCCAGCATTTT. Translated, it gives CASSPDRLNLAQHF.

This clone has only a few counts. The chain couples TRBV14 to TRBJ2-7; a weak D match, TRBD1 (5 bases). Trimming took off 4 bases at V and 7 bases at J, with 11 bases between the two ends. The CDR3 runs 12 residues. Germline values: CDR1 SGHDN, CDR2 FVKESK. CDR3 nucleotide sequence: TGTGCCAGCAGCCCCTGGGGCGAGGAGCAGTACTTC. Amino acid sequence: CASSPWGEEQYF. The whole variable domain, remainder taken from reference TRBV14 and TRBJ2-7, is EAGVTQFPSHSVIEKGQTVTLRCDPISGHDNLYWYRRVMGKEIKFLLHFVKESKQDESGMPNNRFLAERTGGTYSTLKVQPAELEDSGVYFCASSPWGEEQYFGPGTRLTVT.

This rearrangement joins TRBV18 to TRBJ2-5, with unresolved D. This CDR3 region has 13 residues. Trimming shortened V by 6 bases and J by 7 bases, and 15 bases separated the two germline ends. From germline, CDR1 is KGHSH and CDR2 LQKENI. Here the CDR3 reads CASSPESGGTQYF. CDR3 bases: TGTGCCAGCTCCCCGGAATCGGGTGGGACCCAGTACTTC.

The chain combines TRBV18 with TRBJ1-6; D ambiguous. Germline CDR1 is KGHSH and CDR2 is LQKENI. Trimming shortened V by 3 bases and J by 14 bases, and 14 bases separated the two germline ends. CDR3 length: 13 amino acids. CDR3 amino acids: CASSPAPAQSLHF. The CDR3 bases are TGTGCCAGCTCACCTGCCCCAGCTCAGTCCCTCCACTTT.

V is TRBV6-2 or TRBV6-3 and J is TRBJ2-7; D not certain. Germline CDR1 is MNHEY and CDR2 is SVGEGT. V lost 0 bases, J lost 4 bases, and 19 bases lay in between. The CDR3 length is 17 residues. Here the CDR3 DNA reads TGTGCCAGCAGTTACTCGAAAAGTAAGGGTGACCTATACGAGCAGTACTTC. Its protein is CASSYSKSKGDLYEQYF.

The rearrangement joins TRBV6-6 to TRBJ2-3; possible D gene TRBD2, 5 bases. CDR1 and CDR2 (germline): MNHNY, SVGAGI (reference sequence). V gave up 6 bases and J gave up 0 bases, with 10 bases separating them. The CDR3 runs to 14 residues. The CDR3 loop is CASRQPGSTDTQYF. The CDR3, as DNA: TGTGCCAGCAGACAACCGGGGAGCACAGATACGCAGTATTTT.

The V and J genes are TRBV6-6 and TRBJ1-2; D uncertain. Germline V gene data show CDR1 as MNHNY and CDR2 as SVGAGI (reference sequence). This CDR3 spans 14 amino acids. Trimming shortened V by 5 bases and J by 3 bases, and 13 bases separated the two germline ends. The CDR3 coding sequence is TGTGCCAGCAGTCCATCTACATGGGACTATGGCTACACCTTC. Encoded protein: CASSPSTWDYGYTF.

The table lists this clone with a few counts. The gene calls are TRBV28 and TRBJ1-2; D not resolved. Trimming took 3 bases from V and 0 from J, leaving 5 bases between them. Per germline, CDR1 MDHEN and CDR2 SYDVKM. The CDR3 runs to 13 residues. CDR3 region: CASSFVANYGYTF. The CDR3 nucleotides are TGTGCCAGCAGTTTCGTGGCTAACTATGGCTACACCTTC.

This clone came up a few times. V is TRBV7-2 and J is TRBJ1-1, with D perhaps TRBD1 (5 bases). The CDR3 covers 14 residues. V gave up 5 bases and J gave up 7 bases, with 17 bases separating them. Germline V gene data show CDR1 as SGHTA and CDR2 as FQGNSA. The CDR3 reads CASSPRGGRGEAFF. The CDR3 DNA reads as TGTGCCAGCAGCCCGAGGGGAGGTAGGGGTGAAGCTTTCTTT.

The rearrangement joins TRBV10-3 to TRBJ1-2; the match to TRBD1 covers 7 bases. The CDR3 totals 15 residues. V gave up 6 bases and J gave up 5 bases; unmatched junction bases: 12. Germline-derived CDR1 and CDR2 are ENHRY and SYGVKD. CDR3 in DNA: TGTGCCATCAGGGTCGGTACAGGGGCTAGATATGGCTACACCTTC. Its translation is CAIRVGTGARYGYTF.

V usage is TRBV9 and J usage is TRBJ2-3; TRBD1 or TRBD2 may be the D gene (5 bases each). V was shortened by 3 bases and J by 2 bases, with 10 bases between the two germline ends. The CDR3 is made up of 14 amino acids. Germline V CDR1 and CDR2: SGDLS, YYNGEE. CDR3 in amino acids: CASSAGTPTDTQYF. The DNA for the CDR3 is TGTGCCAGCAGCGCCGGGACCCCCACAGATACGCAGTATTTT.

The V and J genes are TRBV4-1 and TRBJ1-6; D gene ambiguous. The germline CDR1 and CDR2 sequences are MGHRA and YSYEKL. The CDR3 is made up of 15 amino acids. Trimming removed 4 bases from V and 6 bases from J, with 13 bases in between. CDR3 bases: TGCGCCAGCAGCCTCCAGCCGGGCTCTAATTCACCCCTCCACTTT. Amino acids: CASSLQPGSNSPLHF.

The chain employs TRBV6-5 and TRBJ2-7; 7 bases fit TRBD1. With V trimmed by 5 bases and J by 0 bases, 7 bases remained unmatched. Germline lookup yields CDR1 MNHEY and CDR2 SVGAGI. The CDR3 is made up of 15 amino acids. The CDR3 loop reads CASSKPGQSSYEQYF. In DNA, the CDR3 is TGTGCCAGCAGTAAACCGGGACAGAGCTCCTACGAGCAGTACTTC.

The chain recombines TRBV14 with TRBJ2-3; 7 bases are shared with TRBD1. Germline CDR1 SGHDN, CDR2 FVKESK. The ends lost 4 bases at V and 5 bases at J; junction bases unmatched: 3. The CDR3 contains 13 residues. CDR3 sequence reads: CASSRNRGDTQYF. CDR3 DNA sequence: TGTGCCAGCAGCCGAAACAGGGGAGATACGCAGTATTTT.

The rearrangement uses TRBV15 and TRBJ2-2; D uncertain. V was trimmed by 1 base and J by 0 bases, leaving 9 bases between them. The CDR3 loop spans 16 amino acids. Germline V gives CDR1 LNHNV, CDR2 YYDKDF (reference sequence). The CDR3 DNA follows: TGTGCCACCAGCAGAGGTTTGGGTACGAACACCGGGGAGCTGTTTTTT. It is translated as CATSRGLGTNTGELFF.